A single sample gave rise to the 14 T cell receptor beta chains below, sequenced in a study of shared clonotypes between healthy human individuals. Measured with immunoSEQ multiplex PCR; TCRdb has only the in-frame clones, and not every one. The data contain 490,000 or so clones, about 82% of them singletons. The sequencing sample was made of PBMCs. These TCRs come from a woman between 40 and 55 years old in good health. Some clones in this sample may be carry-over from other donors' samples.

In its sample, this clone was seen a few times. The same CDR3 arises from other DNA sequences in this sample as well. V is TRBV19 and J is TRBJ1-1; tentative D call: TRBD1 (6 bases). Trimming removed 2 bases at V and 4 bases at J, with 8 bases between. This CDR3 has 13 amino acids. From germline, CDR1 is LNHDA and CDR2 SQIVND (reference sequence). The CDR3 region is CASSIQGSTEAFF. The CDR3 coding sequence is TGTGCCAGTAGTATACAGGGGAGCACTGAAGCTTTCTTT.

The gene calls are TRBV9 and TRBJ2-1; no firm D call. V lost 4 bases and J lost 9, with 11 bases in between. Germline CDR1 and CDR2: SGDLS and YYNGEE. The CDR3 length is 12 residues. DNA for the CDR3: TGTGCCAGCAGCCCCGATTTTAGTGAGCAGTTCTTC. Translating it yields CASSPDFSEQFF.

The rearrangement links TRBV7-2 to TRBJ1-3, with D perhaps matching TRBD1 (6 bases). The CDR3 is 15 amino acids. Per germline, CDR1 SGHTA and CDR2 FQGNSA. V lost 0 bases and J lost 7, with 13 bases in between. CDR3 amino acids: CASSLARGAANTIYF. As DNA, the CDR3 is TGTGCCAGCAGCTTAGCCCGGGGGGCCGCGAACACCATATATTTT.

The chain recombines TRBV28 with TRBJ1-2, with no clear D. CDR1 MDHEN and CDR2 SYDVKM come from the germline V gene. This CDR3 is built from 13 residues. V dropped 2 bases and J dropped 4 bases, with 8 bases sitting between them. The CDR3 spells CASSLPPTYGYTF. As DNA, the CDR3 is TGTGCCAGCAGTTTACCCCCAACCTATGGCTACACCTTC.

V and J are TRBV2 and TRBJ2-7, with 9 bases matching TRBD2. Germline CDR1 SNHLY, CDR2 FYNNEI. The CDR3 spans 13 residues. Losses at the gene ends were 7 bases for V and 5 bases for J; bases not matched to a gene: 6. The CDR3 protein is CASIAGDIDEQYF. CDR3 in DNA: TGTGCCAGCATAGCGGGAGATATAGACGAGCAGTACTTC.

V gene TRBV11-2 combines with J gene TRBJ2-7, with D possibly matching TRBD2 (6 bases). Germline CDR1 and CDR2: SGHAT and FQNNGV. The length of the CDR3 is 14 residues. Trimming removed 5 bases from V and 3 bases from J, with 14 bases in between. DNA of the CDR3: TGTGCCAGCAGCGTACTAGTCGGGGGCTACGAGCAGTACTTC. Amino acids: CASSVLVGGYEQYF.

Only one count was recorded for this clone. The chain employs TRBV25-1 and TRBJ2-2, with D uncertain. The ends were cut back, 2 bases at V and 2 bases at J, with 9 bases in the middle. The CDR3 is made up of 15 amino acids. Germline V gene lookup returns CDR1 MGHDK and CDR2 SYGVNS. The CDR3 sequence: CASSEQTDNTGELFF. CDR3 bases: TGTGCCAGCAGTGAACAAACAGATAACACCGGGGAGCTGTTTTTT.

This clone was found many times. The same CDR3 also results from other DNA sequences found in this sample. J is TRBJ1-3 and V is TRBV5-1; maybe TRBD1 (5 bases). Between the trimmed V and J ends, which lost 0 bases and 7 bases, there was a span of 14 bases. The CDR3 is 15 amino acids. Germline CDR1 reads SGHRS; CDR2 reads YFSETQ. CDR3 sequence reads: CASSLALGQSNTIYF. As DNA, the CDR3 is TGCGCCAGCAGCTTGGCGTTGGGGCAGTCCAACACCATATATTTT. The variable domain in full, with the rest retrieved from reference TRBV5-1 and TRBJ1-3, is KAGVTQTPRYLIKTRGQQVTLSCSPISGHRSVSWYQQTPGQGLQFLFEYFSETQRNKGNFPGRFSGRQFSNSRSEMNVSTLELGDSALYLCASSLALGQSNTIYFGEGSWLTVV.

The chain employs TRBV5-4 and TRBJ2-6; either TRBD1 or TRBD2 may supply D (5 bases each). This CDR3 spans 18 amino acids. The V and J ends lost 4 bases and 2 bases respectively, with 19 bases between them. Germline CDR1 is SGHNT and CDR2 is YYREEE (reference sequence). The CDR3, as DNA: TGTGCCAGCAGCGAGGGTGGCTGGAGGACACCTGGGGCCAACGTCCTGACTTTC. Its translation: CASSEGGWRTPGANVLTF.

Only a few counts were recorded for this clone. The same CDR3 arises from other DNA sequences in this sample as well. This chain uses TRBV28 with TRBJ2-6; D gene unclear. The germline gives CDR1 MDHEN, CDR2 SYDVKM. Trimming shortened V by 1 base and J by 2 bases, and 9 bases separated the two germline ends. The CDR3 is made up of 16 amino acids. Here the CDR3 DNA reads TGTGCCAGCAGTTTATTCCCAAGGGCTGGGGCCAACGTCCTGACTTTC. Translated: CASSLFPRAGANVLTF.

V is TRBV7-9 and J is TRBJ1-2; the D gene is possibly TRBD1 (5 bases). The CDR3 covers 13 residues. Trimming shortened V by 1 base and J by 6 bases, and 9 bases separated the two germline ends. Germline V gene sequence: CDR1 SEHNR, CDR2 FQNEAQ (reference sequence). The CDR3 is CASSLVAQDGYTF. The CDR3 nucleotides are TGTGCCAGCAGCTTAGTGGCACAGGATGGCTACACCTTC. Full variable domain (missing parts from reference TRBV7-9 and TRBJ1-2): DTGVSQNPRHKITKRGQNVTFRCDPISEHNRLYWYRQTLGQGPEFLTYFQNEAQLEKSRLLSDRFSAERPKGSFSTLEIQRTEQGDSAMYLCASSLVAQDGYTFGSGTRLTVV.

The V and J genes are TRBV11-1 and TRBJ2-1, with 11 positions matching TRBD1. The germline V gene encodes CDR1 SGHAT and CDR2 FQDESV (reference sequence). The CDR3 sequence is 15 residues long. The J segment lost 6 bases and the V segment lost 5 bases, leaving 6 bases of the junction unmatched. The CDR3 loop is CASSRDRGSFNEQFF. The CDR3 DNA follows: TGTGCCAGCAGCAGGGACAGGGGGAGTTTCAATGAGCAGTTCTTC. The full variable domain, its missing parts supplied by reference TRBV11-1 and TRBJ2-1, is EAEVAQSPRYKITEKSQAVAFWCDPISGHATLYWYRQILGQGPELLVQFQDESVVDDSQLPKDRFSAERLKGVDSTLKIQPAELGDSAMYLCASSRDRGSFNEQFFGPGTRLTVL.

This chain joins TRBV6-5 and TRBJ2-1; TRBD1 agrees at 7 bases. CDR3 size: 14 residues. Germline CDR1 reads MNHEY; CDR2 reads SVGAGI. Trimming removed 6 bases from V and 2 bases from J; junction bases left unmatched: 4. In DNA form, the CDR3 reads TGTGCCAGCAGATCGGGACAGCCCTACAATGAGCAGTTCTTC. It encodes CASRSGQPYNEQFF.

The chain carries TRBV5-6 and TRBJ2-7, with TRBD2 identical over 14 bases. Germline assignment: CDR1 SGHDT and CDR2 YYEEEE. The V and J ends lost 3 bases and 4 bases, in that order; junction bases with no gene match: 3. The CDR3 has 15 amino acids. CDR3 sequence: CASSWTSGRWYEQYF. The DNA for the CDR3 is TGTGCCAGCAGCTGGACTAGCGGGAGGTGGTACGAGCAGTACTTC. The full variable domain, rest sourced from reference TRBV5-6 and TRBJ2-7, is DAGVTQSPTHLIKTRGQQVTLRCSPKSGHDTVSWYQQALGQGPQFIFQYYEEEERQRGNFPDRFSGHQFPNYSSELNVNALLLGDSALYLCASSWTSGRWYEQYFGPGTRLTVT.